This T cell receptor beta chain was sequenced during a study of brain T cells in children with intractable seizures. Clones were sequenced by immunoSEQ multiplex PCR, and TCRdb holds only the in-frame ones, with some missing. The data hold about 40,000 clones, with approximately 92% observed a single time. This CDR3 is 15 amino acids long. The germline V gene encodes CDR1 SNHLY and CDR2 FYNNEI. V lost 6 bases, J lost 7 bases, and 10 bases stayed unmatched. The study's findings and limits: Patients' HCMV serostatus was unknown; virus specificity rests on CDR3 similarity alone.

The count of this clone is one. The antigen is unknown. This material consisted of peripheral blood, taken at surgery. The V gene is TRBV2, the J gene TRBJ2-2; 8 nucleotides match TRBD2. This receptor was taken from a girl aged 2-15 years with tuberous sclerosis and intractable seizures. The CDR3 DNA follows: TGTGCCAGCAGCCTACGGGGGGGCCTTAACGGGGAGCTGTTTTTT. It specifies CASSLRGGLNGELFF.